The 16 T cell receptor beta chains below come from one sample, sequenced in a study of T-cell reconstitution after alpha-beta-depleted transplantation in children. It was with unique molecular identifiers that the TCRbeta library was prepared. TCRdb ran MiXCR on the PCR reads and lists one entry per CDR3 protein. The sample yields about 640,000 distinct CDR3 sequences, about an eighth seen once. Sequencing was performed on PBMCs, mostly from graft donor cells, taken 360 days after TCRalphabeta/CD19-depleted stem cell transplant. These receptors came from a male patient younger than 18 who had a stem cell transplant for acute myeloid leukemia, so the T cells may come from the graft donor.

This clonotype was counted only a few times. The chain is built from TRBV7-3 and TRBJ2-3; D is unclear. V was cut by 4 bases and J by 4 bases, with 12 bases left in between. Per the germline V gene, CDR1 is SGHTA and CDR2 is FQGTGA. The CDR3 loop spans 14 amino acids. CDR3 DNA: TGTGCCAGCAGCTCCCCTAGTTTGCCAGATACGCAGTATTTT. Amino acid sequence: CASSSPSLPDTQYF.

The chain combines TRBV28 with TRBJ2-3; 12 bases agree with TRBD2. This CDR3 spans 17 amino acids. Per the germline V gene, CDR1 is MDHEN and CDR2 is SYDVKM. V lost 2 bases and J lost 9; bases outside the gene matches: 12. CDR3 residues: CASSLMPRTSGTTTQYF. The CDR3 region has the DNA TGTGCCAGCAGTTTAATGCCGCGGACTAGCGGGACCACGACGCAGTATTTT.

This clonotype was detected only a few times. The chain is built from TRBV2 and TRBJ2-1, with 13 bases identical to TRBD2. CDR1 SNHLY and CDR2 FYNNEI come from the germline V gene. The CDR3 is 18 amino acids. The V gene end was trimmed by 9 bases and the J gene end by 0 bases; junction bases not matched to a gene: 11. The CDR3 DNA reads as TGTGCCAGGGACCCGGGACTAGCGGGACCGAGCTCCTACAATGAGCAGTTCTTC. This encodes CARDPGLAGPSSYNEQFF.

This clonotype has ten or more counts. V gene TRBV3-1 combines with J gene TRBJ2-1; 11 bases agree with TRBD2. CDR3 length: 21 residues. Germline V lookup: CDR1 LGHDT, CDR2 YNNKEL (reference sequence). The V gene end was trimmed by 0 bases and the J gene end by 7 bases; junction bases not matched to a gene: 20. CDR3 protein: CASSQDEVVAGGPVRLNEQFF. The CDR3, as DNA: TGTGCCAGCAGCCAAGATGAGGTAGTAGCGGGAGGGCCCGTTCGTCTGAATGAGCAGTTCTTC.

The chain is built from TRBV29-1 and TRBJ2-1; either TRBD1 or TRBD2 may fit D (5 bases each). The length of the CDR3 is 15 residues. The germline V gene has CDR1 SQVTM and CDR2 ANQGSEA. V shed 3 bases and J shed 4 bases, with 16 bases lying between them. The CDR3 sequence: CSVDEGQGPYNEQFF. The DNA of the CDR3 is TGCAGCGTTGACGAGGGGCAGGGCCCATACAATGAGCAGTTCTTC.

The table lists this clonotype with a few counts. The chain employs TRBV9 and TRBJ2-1; D call uncertain. Trimming took 2 bases from V and 3 from J, leaving 12 bases between them. This CDR3 spans 15 amino acids. From germline, CDR1 is SGDLS and CDR2 YYNGEE. CDR3 sequence reads: CASSVGGAHYNEQFF. The CDR3 nucleotides are TGTGCCAGCAGCGTCGGCGGAGCCCACTACAATGAGCAGTTCTTC.

The sample holds a few counts of this clonotype. The rearrangement uses TRBV28 and TRBJ2-5; 7 positions agree with TRBD2. The germline CDR1 and CDR2 sequences are MDHEN and SYDVKM. J lost 1 base, V lost 10 bases, and 15 bases had no gene match. This CDR3 comprises 16 residues. The CDR3 nucleotides read TGTGCCACCAATACTCGGTCCCGCGGGAGCCAAGAGACCCAGTACTTC. Protein: CATNTRSRGSQETQYF. Looking up the rest from reference TRBV28 and TRBJ2-5 gives the full variable domain: DVKVTQSSRYLVKRTGEKVFLECVQDMDHENMFWYRQDPGLGLRLIYFSYDVKMKEKGDIPEGYSVSREKKERFSLILESASTNQTSMYLCATNTRSRGSQETQYFGPGTRLLVL.

V gene TRBV6-2 or TRBV6-3 combines with J gene TRBJ2-7; 13 bases line up with TRBD2. CDR1 MNHEY and CDR2 SVGEGT come from the germline V gene. This CDR3 is built from 17 residues. V dropped 0 bases and J dropped 2; count of bases not matched to a gene: 4. This CDR3 is CASSYSGTSGKPYEQYF. In DNA, the CDR3 is TGTGCCAGCAGTTACTCGGGGACTAGCGGGAAACCCTACGAGCAGTACTTC.

The chain combines TRBV7-6 with TRBJ2-2; D might be TRBD1 (6 bases). Deletions cut 1 base from V and 1 base from J, with 10 bases between. This CDR3 comprises 16 residues. CDR1 SGHVS and CDR2 FNYEAQ come from the germline V gene. CDR3 coding DNA: TGTGCCAGCAGCTTAGTTCAGGGGTGGAACACCGGGGAGCTGTTTTTT. As protein: CASSLVQGWNTGELFF. The whole variable domain, filled in from reference TRBV7-6 and TRBJ2-2, reads GAGVSQSPRYKVTKRGQDVALRCDPISGHVSLYWYRQALGQGPEFLTYFNYEAQQDKSGLPNDRFSAERPEGSISTLTIQRTEQRDSAMYRCASSLVQGWNTGELFFGEGSRLTVL.

This clonotype has only a few counts. The V gene is TRBV20-1, the J gene TRBJ2-3, with D tentatively TRBD2 (6 bases). Trimming pared 2 bases from V and 3 bases from J, leaving 12 bases between. The CDR3 contains 14 residues. Germline CDR1 reads DFQATT; CDR2 reads SNEGSKA (reference sequence). The CDR3 spells CSARWEDGTDTQYF. The DNA of the CDR3 is TGCAGTGCTAGATGGGAGGATGGGACAGATACGCAGTATTTT.

The chain links TRBV5-1 to TRBJ2-7, with 10 bases fitting TRBD1. With 3 bases clipped from V and 2 bases from J, the junction kept 5 bases outside the gene matches. This CDR3 region has 15 residues. The germline gives CDR1 SGHRS, CDR2 YFSETQ. The CDR3 DNA is TGCGCCAGCAGCTCCGGGACAGGGGACCCCTACGAGCAGTACTTC. It specifies CASSSGTGDPYEQYF. The complete variable domain, with remaining parts taken from reference TRBV5-1 and TRBJ2-7, reads KAGVTQTPRYLIKTRGQQVTLSCSPISGHRSVSWYQQTPGQGLQFLFEYFSETQRNKGNFPGRFSGRQFSNSRSEMNVSTLELGDSALYLCASSSGTGDPYEQYFGPGTRLTVT.

This clonotype has at least ten counts. The chain uses TRBV12-3 or TRBV12-4 and TRBJ2-7; 14 bases match TRBD2. After removal of 4 bases from V and 6 bases from J, the junction contained 5 bases not matched to a gene. The CDR3 has 15 residues. CDR3 DNA sequence: TGTGCCAGCAGTTCGGGACTAGCGGGAGTACGCGAGCAGTACTTC. Translating it yields CASSSGLAGVREQYF.

The chain recombines TRBV7-9 with TRBJ2-4; 9 bases are shared with TRBD2. The CDR3 covers 14 residues. Germline CDR1 SEHNR, CDR2 FQNEAQ (reference sequence). V was clipped by 5 bases and J by 6 bases; unmatched bases: 5. This CDR3 reads CASSPAGGRNIQYF. DNA of the CDR3: TGTGCCAGCAGCCCAGCGGGGGGCAGAAACATTCAGTACTTC.

This clonotype was counted many times. V usage is TRBV5-1 and J usage is TRBJ2-1; 9 bases match TRBD2. The germline V gene has CDR1 SGHRS and CDR2 YFSETQ. Trimming at V came to 1 base and at J to 6 bases, leaving 11 bases not matched to a gene. CDR3 length: 17 residues. In DNA form, the CDR3 reads TGCGCCAGCAGCTTGTTAGCGGGAGATATGAGCGTCAATGAGCAGTTCTTC. Amino acid sequence: CASSLLAGDMSVNEQFF.

The chain carries TRBV15 and TRBJ2-5; perhaps D is TRBD1 or TRBD2 (5 bases each). Deletions cut 3 bases from V and 0 bases from J, with 17 bases between. This CDR3 has 17 amino acids. Looked up from germline, CDR1 is LNHNV and CDR2 is YYDKDF (reference sequence). Written as DNA, the CDR3 is TGTGCCACCAGCAGTTTTACGGGGCGGCTGTACCAAGAGACCCAGTACTTC. It yields the protein CATSSFTGRLYQETQYF.

V usage is TRBV27 and J usage is TRBJ2-7, with 14 bases aligning to TRBD2. The germline V gene encodes CDR1 MNHEY and CDR2 SMNVEV (reference sequence). This CDR3 has 14 residues. After removal of 5 bases from V and 9 bases from J, the junction contained 6 bases not matched to a gene. CDR3 in DNA: TGTGCCAGCAGTCCGGGACTAGCGGGAGCGGGGCAGTACTTC. It specifies CASSPGLAGAGQYF.